This T cell receptor (beta chain) was sequenced for a study of cytomegalovirus exposure and HLA in healthy donors. As for the study in general: Among the 398 donors who were genotyped, roughly 86% fell in the genetic ancestry cluster that is associated with self-reported Caucasian donors. General study results and limits: Apart from CMV serostatus, no immune exposure information was available.

A multiplex PCR was run with 60 Vbeta primers and 13 Jbeta primers. Measured with immunoSEQ multiplex PCR; TCRdb has only the in-frame clones, and not every one. The sample comprises around 150,000 clones, around 75% of which are singletons, and approximately 4.4% rests with the top ten. Germline CDR1 is MNHEY and CDR2 is SVGAGI. The CDR3 length is 14 residues. V was trimmed by 7 bases and J by 0 bases, leaving 10 bases between them. These donors counted as nominally healthy when sampled, but unrecorded immune exposures were likely. A word on this clone: Its antigen is unidentified.

This receptor was identified in a young man in good health and CMV-seropositive. The chain carries TRBV6-5 and TRBJ1-5; D perhaps matches TRBD1 (5 bases). What was sequenced was PBMCs. CDR3 DNA: TGTGCCAGCAACACGGGGGATAGCAATCAGCCCCAGCATTTT. Its protein is CASNTGDSNQPQHF.